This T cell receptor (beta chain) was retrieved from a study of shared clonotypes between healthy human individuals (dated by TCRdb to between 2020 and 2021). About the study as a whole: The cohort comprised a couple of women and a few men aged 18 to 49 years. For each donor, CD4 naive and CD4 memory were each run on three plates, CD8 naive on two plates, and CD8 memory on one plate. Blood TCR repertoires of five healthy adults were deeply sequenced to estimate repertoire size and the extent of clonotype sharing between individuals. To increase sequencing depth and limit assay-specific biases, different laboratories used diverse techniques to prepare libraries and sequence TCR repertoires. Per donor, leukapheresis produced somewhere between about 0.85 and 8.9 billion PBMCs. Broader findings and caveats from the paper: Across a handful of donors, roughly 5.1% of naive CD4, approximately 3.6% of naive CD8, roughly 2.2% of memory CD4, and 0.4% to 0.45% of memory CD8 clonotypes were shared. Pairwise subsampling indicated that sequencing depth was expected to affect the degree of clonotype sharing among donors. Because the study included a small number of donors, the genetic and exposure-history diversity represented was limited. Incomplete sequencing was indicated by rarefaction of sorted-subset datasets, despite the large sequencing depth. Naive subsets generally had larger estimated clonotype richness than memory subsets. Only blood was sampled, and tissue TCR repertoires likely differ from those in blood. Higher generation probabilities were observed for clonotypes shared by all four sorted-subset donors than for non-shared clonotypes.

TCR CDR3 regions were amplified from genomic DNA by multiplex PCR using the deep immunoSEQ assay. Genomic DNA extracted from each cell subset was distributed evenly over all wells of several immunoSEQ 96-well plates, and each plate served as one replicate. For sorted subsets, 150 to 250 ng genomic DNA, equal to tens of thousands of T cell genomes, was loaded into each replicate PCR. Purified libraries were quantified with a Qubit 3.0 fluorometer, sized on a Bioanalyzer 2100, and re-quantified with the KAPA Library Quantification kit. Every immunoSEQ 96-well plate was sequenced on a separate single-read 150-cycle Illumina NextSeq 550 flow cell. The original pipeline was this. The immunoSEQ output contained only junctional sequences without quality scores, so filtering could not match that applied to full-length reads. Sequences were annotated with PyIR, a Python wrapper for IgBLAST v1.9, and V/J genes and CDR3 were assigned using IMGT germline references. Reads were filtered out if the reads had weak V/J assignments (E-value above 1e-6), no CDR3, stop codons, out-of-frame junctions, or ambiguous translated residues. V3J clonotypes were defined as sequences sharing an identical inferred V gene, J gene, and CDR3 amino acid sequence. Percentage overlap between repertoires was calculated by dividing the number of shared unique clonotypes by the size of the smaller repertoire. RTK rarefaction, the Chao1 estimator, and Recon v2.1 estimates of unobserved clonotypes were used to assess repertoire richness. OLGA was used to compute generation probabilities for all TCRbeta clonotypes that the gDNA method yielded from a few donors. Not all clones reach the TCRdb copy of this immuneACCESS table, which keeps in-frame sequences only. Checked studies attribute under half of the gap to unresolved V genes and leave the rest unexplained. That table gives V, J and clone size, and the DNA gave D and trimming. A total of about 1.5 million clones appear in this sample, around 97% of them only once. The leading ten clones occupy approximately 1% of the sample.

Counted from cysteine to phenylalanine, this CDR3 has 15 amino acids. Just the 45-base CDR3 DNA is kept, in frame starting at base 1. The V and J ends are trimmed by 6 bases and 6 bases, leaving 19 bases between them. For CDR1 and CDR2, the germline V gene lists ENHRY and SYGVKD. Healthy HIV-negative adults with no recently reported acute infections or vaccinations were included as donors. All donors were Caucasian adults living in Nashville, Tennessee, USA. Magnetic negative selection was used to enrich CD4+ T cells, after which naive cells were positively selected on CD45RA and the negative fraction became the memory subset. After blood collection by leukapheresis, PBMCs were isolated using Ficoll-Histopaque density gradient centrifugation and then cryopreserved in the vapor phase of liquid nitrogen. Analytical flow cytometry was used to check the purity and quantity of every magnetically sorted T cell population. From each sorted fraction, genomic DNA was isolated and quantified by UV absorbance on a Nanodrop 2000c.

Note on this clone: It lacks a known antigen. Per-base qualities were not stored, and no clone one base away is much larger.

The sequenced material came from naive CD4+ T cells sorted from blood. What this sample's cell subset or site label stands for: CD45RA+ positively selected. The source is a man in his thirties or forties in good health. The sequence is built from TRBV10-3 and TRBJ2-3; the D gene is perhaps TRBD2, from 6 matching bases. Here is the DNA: TGTGCCATCAGAATGGAGACTAGAGACTTGGATACGCAGTATTTT. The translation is CAIRMETRDLDTQYF.